This TCR beta chain stems from a study of blood T cell repertoires in COVID-19. As for the study in general: The origin of the acute and convalescent COVID-19 samples was the United States, Italy and Spain. Sources were T cells, B-cell-depleted T cells, or PBMCs; the material itself was cDNA or gDNA.

A Seattle source enrolled patients during active infection and followed them longitudinally. Authors' data handling: It was from reference gene primer amplification that nucleated cell counts were estimated. The assay was immunoSEQ multiplex PCR, and TCRdb's table has in-frame clones only and misses some. The V and J calls and clone size were taken over from that table, and D and trimming were inferred from the DNA. The sample contains about 230,000 clones, around 86% of which appear only once. CDR3 length: 17 amino acids. V lost 2 bases to trimming and J lost 7 bases; unmatched junction nucleotides: 13. Germline CDR1 and CDR2: SGHRS and YFSETQ.

This clonotype originated in a man aged 45-65 years with COVID-19, enrolled during active disease. This rearrangement joins TRBV5-1 to TRBJ2-1; 9 nucleotides match TRBD2. The sequencing input was peripheral blood. The DNA of the CDR3 is TGCGCCAGCAGCTTTGCCCCCGGGAGTAGCGGGAGTAATGAGCAGTTCTTC. Translated, it gives CASSFAPGSSGSNEQFF.